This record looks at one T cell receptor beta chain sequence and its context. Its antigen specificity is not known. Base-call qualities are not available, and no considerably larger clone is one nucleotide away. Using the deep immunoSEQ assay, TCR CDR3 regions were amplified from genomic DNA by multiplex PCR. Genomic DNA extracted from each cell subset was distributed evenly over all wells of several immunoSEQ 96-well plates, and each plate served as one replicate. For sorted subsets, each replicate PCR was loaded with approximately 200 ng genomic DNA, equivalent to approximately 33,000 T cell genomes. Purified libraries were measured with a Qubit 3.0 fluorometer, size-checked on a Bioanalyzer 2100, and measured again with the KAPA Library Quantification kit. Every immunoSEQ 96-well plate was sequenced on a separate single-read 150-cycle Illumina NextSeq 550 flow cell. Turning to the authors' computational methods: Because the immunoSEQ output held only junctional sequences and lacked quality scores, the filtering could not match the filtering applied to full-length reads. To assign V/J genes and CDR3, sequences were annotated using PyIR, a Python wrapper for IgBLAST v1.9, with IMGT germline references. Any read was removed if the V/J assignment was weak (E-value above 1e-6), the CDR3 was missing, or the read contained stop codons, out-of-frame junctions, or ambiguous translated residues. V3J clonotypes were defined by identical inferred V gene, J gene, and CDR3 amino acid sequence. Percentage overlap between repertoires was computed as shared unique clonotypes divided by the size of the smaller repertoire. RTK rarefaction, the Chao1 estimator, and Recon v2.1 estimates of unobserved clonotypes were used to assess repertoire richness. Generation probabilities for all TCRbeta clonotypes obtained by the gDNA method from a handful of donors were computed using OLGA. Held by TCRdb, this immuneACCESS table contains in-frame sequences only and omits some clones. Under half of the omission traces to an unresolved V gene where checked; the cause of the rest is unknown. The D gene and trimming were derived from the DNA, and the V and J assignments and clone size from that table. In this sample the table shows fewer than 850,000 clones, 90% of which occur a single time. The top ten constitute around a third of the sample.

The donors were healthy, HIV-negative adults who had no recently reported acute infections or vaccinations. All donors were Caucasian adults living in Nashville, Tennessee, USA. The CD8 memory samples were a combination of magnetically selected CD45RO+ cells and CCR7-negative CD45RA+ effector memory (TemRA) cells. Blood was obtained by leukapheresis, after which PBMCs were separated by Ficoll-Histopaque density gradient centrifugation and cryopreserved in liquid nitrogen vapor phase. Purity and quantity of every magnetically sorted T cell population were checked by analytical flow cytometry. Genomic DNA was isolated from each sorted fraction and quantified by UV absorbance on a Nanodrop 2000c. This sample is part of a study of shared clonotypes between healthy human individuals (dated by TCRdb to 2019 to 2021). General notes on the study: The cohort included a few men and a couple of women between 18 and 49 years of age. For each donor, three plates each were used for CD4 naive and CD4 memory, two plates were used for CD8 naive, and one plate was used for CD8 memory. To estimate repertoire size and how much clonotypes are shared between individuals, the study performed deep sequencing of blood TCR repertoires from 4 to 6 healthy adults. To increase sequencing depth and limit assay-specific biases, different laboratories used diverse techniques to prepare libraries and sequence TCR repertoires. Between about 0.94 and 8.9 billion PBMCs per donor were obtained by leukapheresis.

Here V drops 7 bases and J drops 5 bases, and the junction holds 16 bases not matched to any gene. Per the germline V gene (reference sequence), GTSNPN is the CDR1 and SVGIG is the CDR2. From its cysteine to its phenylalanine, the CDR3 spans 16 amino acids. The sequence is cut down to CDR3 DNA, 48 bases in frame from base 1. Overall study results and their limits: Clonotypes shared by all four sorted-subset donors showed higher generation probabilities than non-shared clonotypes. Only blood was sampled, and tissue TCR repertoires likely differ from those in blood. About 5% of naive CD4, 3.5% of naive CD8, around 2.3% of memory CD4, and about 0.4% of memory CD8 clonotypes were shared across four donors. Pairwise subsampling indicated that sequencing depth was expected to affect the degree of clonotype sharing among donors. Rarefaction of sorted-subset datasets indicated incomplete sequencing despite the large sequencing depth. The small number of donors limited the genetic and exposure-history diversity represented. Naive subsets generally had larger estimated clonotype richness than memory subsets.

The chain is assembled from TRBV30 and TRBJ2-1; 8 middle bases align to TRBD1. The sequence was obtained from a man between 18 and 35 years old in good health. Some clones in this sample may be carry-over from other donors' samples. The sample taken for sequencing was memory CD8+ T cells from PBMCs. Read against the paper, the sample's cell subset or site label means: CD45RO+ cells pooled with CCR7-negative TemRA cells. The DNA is TGTGCCTCCCAGGGGGCTCTCATTGGAATAAACAATGAGCAGTTCTTC. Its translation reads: CASQGALIGINNEQFF.